The 13 T cell receptor beta chains given below trace back to one sample, sequenced in a study of beta chain features in type 1 diabetes. Expressed TCRB transcripts were sequenced after all isolated RNA was converted to cDNA. The method was immunoSEQ multiplex PCR; TCRdb's version includes in-frame clones alone and lacks a portion of them. Of 300,000 to 400,000 clones listed, over 10% are singletons. Sequenced sample: naive CD4+ T cells from blood. These receptors all come from a man aged 18 to 29 in good health.

This chain joins TRBV10-3 and TRBJ2-7; possibly TRBD1 for D (6 bases). CDR1 ENHRY and CDR2 SYGVKD come from the germline V gene. With 6 bases removed from V and 0 bases from J, the gap between germline ends came to 12 bases. The CDR3 covers 14 residues. In DNA form, the CDR3 reads TGTGCCATCAGCGGACAGTTCGCCTCCTACGAGCAGTACTTC. Protein sequence: CAISGQFASYEQYF.

A few counts support this clone. The chain links TRBV20-1 to TRBJ2-7, with D tentatively TRBD1 (5 bases). Trimming pared 5 bases from V and 6 bases from J, leaving 11 bases between. This CDR3 spans 11 amino acids. Germline CDR1 reads DFQATT; CDR2 reads SNEGSKA (reference sequence). DNA for the CDR3: TGCAGTGCTGCCAGGGCCGGCGAGCAGTACTTC. Protein sequence: CSAARAGEQYF.

The J gene is TRBJ2-7, the V gene TRBV9; TRBD2 might be the D (6 bases). Trimming removed 4 bases from V and 3 bases from J, with 14 bases in between. The CDR3 sequence is 14 residues long. The germline gives CDR1 SGDLS, CDR2 YYNGEE. The CDR3 nucleotides are TGTGCCAGCAGCACGGGAGAAGGCTTCTACGAGCAGTACTTC. Its translation: CASSTGEGFYEQYF.

The table lists this clone with a few counts. The chain links TRBV11-2 to TRBJ2-1; maybe TRBD2 (5 bases). The CDR3 totals 15 residues. CDR1 is SGHAT, CDR2 FQNNGV, per germline. Trimming removed 0 bases at V and 6 bases at J, with 12 bases between. The chain's CDR3 is CASSLDLLVINEQFF. In DNA, the CDR3 is TGTGCCAGCAGCTTAGATTTACTAGTGATCAATGAGCAGTTCTTC.

The chain combines TRBV6-1 with TRBJ2-7; TRBD2 is a possible D gene (6 bases). This CDR3 has 15 amino acids. Germline V gene sequence: CDR1 MNHNS, CDR2 SASEGT. Deletions cut 6 bases from V and 0 bases from J, with 15 bases between. DNA for the CDR3: TGTGCCAGCAGAAGGGACTTTTACACCTCCTACGAGCAGTACTTC. It translates to CASRRDFYTSYEQYF.

This clone has just a few counts. The chain carries TRBV6-1 and TRBJ2-3, with D maybe TRBD1 (5 bases). This CDR3 is 15 amino acids long. The V end lost 5 bases, the J end lost 2 bases, and 14 bases lay between the germline ends. Germline V gene sequence: CDR1 MNHNS, CDR2 SASEGT. CDR3: CASSLDRLDTDTQYF. The CDR3 DNA reads TGTGCCAGCAGTTTAGACAGACTGGACACAGATACGCAGTATTTT.

This clone came up a few times. V is TRBV18 and J is TRBJ2-5; TRBD1 might be the D (7 bases). The germline V gene has CDR1 KGHSH and CDR2 LQKENI. Trimming took 4 bases from V and 3 from J, leaving 9 bases between them. The CDR3 length is 13 residues. DNA for the CDR3: TGTGCCAGCTCACGCGGGACAGAAGAGACCCAGTACTTC. It yields the protein CASSRGTEETQYF.

As for this clone: This sample includes further DNA sequences coding for the same CDR3. CDR3 in amino acids: CASSYWASGSNEQFF. In DNA, the CDR3 is TGTGCCAGCAGTTACTGGGCTAGCGGTAGCAATGAGCAGTTCTTC. The chain recombines TRBV6-5 with TRBJ2-1, with TRBD2 identical over 7 bases. The CDR3 covers 15 residues. Germline trimming cut 1 base from V and 6 bases from J; bases unmatched to any gene: 6. From germline, CDR1 is MNHEY and CDR2 SVGAGI.

This chain uses TRBV5-4 with TRBJ2-2, with D perhaps matching TRBD1 (5 bases). Between the trimmed V and J ends, which lost 0 bases and 4 bases, there was a span of 19 bases. The CDR3 extends over 18 amino acids. Germline CDR1 is SGHNT and CDR2 is YYREEE (reference sequence). The chain's CDR3 is CASSLEAQGNYFTGELFF. CDR3 bases: TGTGCCAGCAGCTTGGAGGCGCAGGGCAACTACTTCACCGGGGAGCTGTTTTTT.

This clone was recorded a few times. The chain links TRBV7-9 to TRBJ2-7; TRBD2 matches 8 bases. Germline lookup yields CDR1 SEHNR and CDR2 FQNEAQ (reference sequence). V trimming: 5 bases; J trimming: 1 base; junction bases outside the gene matches: 10. This CDR3 spans 16 amino acids. CDR3 in DNA: TGTGCCAGCAGCCGGGCGCGGGGACTAGGATCCTACGAGCAGTACTTC. Translated, it gives CASSRARGLGSYEQYF.

The chain joins TRBV28 to TRBJ1-2; D not resolved. V lost 7 bases and J lost 4, with 10 bases in between. The CDR3 covers 12 residues. From germline, CDR1 is MDHEN and CDR2 SYDVKM. The CDR3 reads CASTEVSYGYTF. In DNA, the CDR3 is TGTGCCAGCACCGAGGTTAGCTATGGCTACACCTTC.

This clone was recorded many times. This chain links TRBV29-1 with TRBJ1-5; D is unresolved. Per germline, CDR1 SQVTM and CDR2 ANQGSEA. The CDR3 contains 15 residues. Trimming pared 4 bases from V and 1 base from J, leaving 14 bases between. The CDR3 spells CSVVPAGASNQPQHF. The CDR3 DNA reads TGCAGCGTTGTCCCCGCAGGTGCAAGCAATCAGCCCCAGCATTTT.

This chain joins TRBV6-5 and TRBJ1-5; D uncertain. The V gene's germline CDR1 is MNHEY and CDR2 SVGAGI. The CDR3 runs 13 residues. V gave up 6 bases and J gave up 7 bases, with 13 bases separating them. CDR3 DNA sequence: TGTGCCAGCAGCTCGGGGTCACGGCAGCCCCAGCATTTT. As protein: CASSSGSRQPQHF.